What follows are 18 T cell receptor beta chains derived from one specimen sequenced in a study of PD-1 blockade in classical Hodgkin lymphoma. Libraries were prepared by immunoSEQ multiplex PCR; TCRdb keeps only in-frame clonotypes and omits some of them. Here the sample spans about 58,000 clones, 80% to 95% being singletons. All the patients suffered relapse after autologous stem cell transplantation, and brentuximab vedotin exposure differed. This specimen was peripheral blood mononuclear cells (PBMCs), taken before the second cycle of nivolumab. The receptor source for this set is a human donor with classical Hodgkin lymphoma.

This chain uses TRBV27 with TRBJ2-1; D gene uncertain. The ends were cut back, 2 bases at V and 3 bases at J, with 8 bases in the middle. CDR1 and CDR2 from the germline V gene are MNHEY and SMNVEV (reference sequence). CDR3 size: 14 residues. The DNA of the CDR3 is TGTGCCAGCAGTTTAACCCGGGTCTACAATGAGCAGTTCTTC. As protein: CASSLTRVYNEQFF.

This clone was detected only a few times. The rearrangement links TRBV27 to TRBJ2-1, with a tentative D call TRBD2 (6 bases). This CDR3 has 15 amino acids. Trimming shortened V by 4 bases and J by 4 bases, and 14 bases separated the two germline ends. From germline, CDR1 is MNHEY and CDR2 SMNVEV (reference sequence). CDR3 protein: CASSSPGTPYNEQFF. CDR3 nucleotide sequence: TGTGCCAGCAGTTCACCCGGGACTCCGTACAATGAGCAGTTCTTC.

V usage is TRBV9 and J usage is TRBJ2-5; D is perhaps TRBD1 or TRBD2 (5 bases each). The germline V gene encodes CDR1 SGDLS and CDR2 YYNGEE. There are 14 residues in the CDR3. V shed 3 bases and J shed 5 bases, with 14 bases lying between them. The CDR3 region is CASSDGTARETQYF. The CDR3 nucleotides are TGTGCCAGCAGCGACGGGACCGCTCGGGAGACCCAGTACTTC. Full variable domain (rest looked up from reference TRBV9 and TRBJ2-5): DSGVTQTPKHLITATGQRVTLRCSPRSGDLSVYWYQQSLDQGLQFLIQYYNGEERAKGNILERFSAQQFPDLHSELNLSSLELGDSALYFCASSDGTARETQYFGPGTRLLVL.

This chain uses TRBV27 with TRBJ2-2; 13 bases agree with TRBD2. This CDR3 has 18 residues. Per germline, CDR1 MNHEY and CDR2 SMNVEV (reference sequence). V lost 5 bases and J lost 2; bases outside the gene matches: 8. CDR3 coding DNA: TGTGCCAGCAGTCGAGTTACTAGCGGGAGGGCCAACACCGGGGAGCTGTTTTTT. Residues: CASSRVTSGRANTGELFF.

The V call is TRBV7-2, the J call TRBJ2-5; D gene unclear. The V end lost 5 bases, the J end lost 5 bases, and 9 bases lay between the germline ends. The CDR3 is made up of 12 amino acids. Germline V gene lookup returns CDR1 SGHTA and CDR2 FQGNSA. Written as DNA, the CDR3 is TGTGCCAGCAGCCCGAGAACCGAGACCCAGTACTTC. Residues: CASSPRTETQYF.

This chain's CDR3 is CASSSQGWGTQYF. In DNA, the CDR3 is TGTGCCAGCAGTTCTCAGGGTTGGGGGACCCAGTACTTC. This chain joins TRBV27 and TRBJ2-5; the D gene is possibly TRBD1 (5 bases). The CDR3 consists of 13 residues. Germline CDR1 MNHEY, CDR2 SMNVEV (reference sequence). V was trimmed by 4 bases and J by 7 bases, leaving 13 bases between them.

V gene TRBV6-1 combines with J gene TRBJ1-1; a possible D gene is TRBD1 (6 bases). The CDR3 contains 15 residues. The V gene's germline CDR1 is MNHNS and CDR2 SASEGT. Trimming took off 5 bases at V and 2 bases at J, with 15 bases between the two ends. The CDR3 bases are TGTGCCAGCAGTCCCTTGACAGGTTATAACACTGAAGCTTTCTTT. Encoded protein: CASSPLTGYNTEAFF.

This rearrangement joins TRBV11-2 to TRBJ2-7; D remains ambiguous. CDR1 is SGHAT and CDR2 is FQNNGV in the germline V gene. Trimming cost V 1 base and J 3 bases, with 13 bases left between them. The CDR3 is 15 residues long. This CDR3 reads CASSLGGSPIYEQYF. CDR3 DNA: TGTGCCAGCAGCTTAGGTGGTAGCCCTATCTACGAGCAGTACTTC.

CDR3 in amino acids: CASSPRRVASYEQYF. The CDR3 DNA reads as TGTGCCAGCAGCCCTAGGCGGGTTGCCTCCTACGAGCAGTACTTC. The V and J genes are TRBV7-2 and TRBJ2-7; possibly TRBD2 for D (5 bases). The CDR3 has 15 amino acids. With 5 bases removed from V and 0 bases from J, the gap between germline ends came to 14 bases. Per germline, CDR1 SGHTA and CDR2 FQGNSA.

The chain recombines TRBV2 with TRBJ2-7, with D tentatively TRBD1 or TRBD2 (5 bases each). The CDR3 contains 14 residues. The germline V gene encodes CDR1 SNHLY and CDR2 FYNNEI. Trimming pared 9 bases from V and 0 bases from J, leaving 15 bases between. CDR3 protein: CASKNEGSSYEQYF. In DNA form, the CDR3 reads TGTGCCAGTAAAAACGAGGGGTCCTCCTACGAGCAGTACTTC.

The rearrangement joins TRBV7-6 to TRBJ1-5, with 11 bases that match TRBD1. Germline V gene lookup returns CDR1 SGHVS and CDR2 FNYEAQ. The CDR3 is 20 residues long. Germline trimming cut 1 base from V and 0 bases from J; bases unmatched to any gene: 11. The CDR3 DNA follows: TGTGCCAGCAGCTTAGGCCCCCCTTGGACAGGGGGCGGTAGCAATCAGCCCCAGCATTTT. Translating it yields CASSLGPPWTGGGSNQPQHF.

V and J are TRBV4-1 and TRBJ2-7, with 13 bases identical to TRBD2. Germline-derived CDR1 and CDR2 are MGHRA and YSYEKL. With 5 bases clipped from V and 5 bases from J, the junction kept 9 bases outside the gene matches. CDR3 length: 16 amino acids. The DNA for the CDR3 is TGCGCCAGCAGCACCGGACTAGCGGGAGCAAAGAACGAGCAGTACTTC. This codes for CASSTGLAGAKNEQYF.

CDR3 sequence (DNA): TGTGCCAGCAGCGTAGCTTCGGCTAGCGGTTCTTACGAGCAGTACTTC. Translated: CASSVASASGSYEQYF. The J gene is TRBJ2-7, the V gene TRBV9; TRBD2 matches 7 bases. CDR1 and CDR2 from the germline V gene are SGDLS and YYNGEE. This CDR3 comprises 16 residues. V lost 0 bases to trimming and J lost 4 bases; unmatched junction nucleotides: 10.

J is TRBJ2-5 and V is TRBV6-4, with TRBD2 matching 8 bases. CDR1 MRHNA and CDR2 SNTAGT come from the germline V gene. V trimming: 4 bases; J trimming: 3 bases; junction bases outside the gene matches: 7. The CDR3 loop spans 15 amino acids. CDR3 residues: CASSAHHSGKETQYF. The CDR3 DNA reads TGTGCCAGCAGTGCCCACCATAGCGGGAAAGAGACCCAGTACTTC.

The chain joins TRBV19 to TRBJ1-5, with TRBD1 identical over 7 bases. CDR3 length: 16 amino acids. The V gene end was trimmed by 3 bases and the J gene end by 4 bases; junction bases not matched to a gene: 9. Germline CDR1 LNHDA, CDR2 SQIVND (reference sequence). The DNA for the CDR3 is TGTGCCAGTAGTATCTTAGGGGGACAGATTAATCAGCCCCAGCATTTT. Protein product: CASSILGGQINQPQHF.

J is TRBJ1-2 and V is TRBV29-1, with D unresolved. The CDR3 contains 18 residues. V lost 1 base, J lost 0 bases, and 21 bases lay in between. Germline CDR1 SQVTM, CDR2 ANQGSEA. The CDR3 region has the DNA TGCAGCGTTGAAGTTTGGGGAAGAGGGCAGGCAACTAACTATGGCTACACCTTC. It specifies CSVEVWGRGQATNYGYTF.

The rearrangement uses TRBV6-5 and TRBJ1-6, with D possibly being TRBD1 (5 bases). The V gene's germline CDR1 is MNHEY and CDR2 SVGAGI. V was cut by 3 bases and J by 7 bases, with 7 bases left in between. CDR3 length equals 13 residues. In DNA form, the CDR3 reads TGTGCCAGCAGTTATACAGGCAATTCACCCCTCCACTTT. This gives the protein CASSYTGNSPLHF.

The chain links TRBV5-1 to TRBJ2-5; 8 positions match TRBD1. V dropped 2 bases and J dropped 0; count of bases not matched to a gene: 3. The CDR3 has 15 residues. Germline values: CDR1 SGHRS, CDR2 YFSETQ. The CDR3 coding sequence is TGCGCCAGCAGCTTATGGGACAGGTACCAAGAGACCCAGTACTTC. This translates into CASSLWDRYQETQYF. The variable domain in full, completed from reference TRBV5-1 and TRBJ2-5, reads KAGVTQTPRYLIKTRGQQVTLSCSPISGHRSVSWYQQTPGQGLQFLFEYFSETQRNKGNFPGRFSGRQFSNSRSEMNVSTLELGDSALYLCASSLWDRYQETQYFGPGTRLLVL.